This TCR beta chain was captured in a study of control samples from healthy donors and cancer patients. TCRdb keeps only in-frame clones here, not all; method: immunoSEQ multiplex PCR. The table lists under 100,000 clones, roughly 90% of them singletons. V shed 2 bases and J 5 bases; nucleotides not matched to a gene: 16. Germline CDR1 reads GTSNPN; CDR2 reads SVGIG (reference sequence). The length of the CDR3 is 17 residues. The sample holds a few counts of this clone. The chain has TRBV30 and TRBJ2-5; TRBD2 matches 8 bases. The sequencing sample was made of blood. The source is a woman aged 65 to 85 in good health. This CDR3 is CAWSTPIAGKKQETQYF. The CDR3 nucleotides read TGTGCCTGGAGTACCCCGATAGCGGGAAAGAAACAGGAGACCCAGTACTTC.